The text below deals with one TCR beta chain. Here immunoSEQ multiplex PCR was the method, and the copy in TCRdb shows in-frame clones only, minus some. The data contain about 150,000 clones, 89% of them singletons. The data belong to a study of control samples from healthy donors and cancer patients. The TCR was taken from a man aged 30 to 45 in good health. Sequencing was performed on blood.

The CDR3 bases are TGTGCCAGCAGTTTCGGGCGTTCGGAGACCCAGTACTTC. Protein product: CASSFGRSETQYF. V usage is TRBV27 and J usage is TRBJ2-5; D uncertain. Trimming took off 3 bases at V and 5 bases at J, with 10 bases between the two ends. The CDR3 length is 13 residues. Germline loops: CDR1 MNHEY, CDR2 SMNVEV (reference sequence).